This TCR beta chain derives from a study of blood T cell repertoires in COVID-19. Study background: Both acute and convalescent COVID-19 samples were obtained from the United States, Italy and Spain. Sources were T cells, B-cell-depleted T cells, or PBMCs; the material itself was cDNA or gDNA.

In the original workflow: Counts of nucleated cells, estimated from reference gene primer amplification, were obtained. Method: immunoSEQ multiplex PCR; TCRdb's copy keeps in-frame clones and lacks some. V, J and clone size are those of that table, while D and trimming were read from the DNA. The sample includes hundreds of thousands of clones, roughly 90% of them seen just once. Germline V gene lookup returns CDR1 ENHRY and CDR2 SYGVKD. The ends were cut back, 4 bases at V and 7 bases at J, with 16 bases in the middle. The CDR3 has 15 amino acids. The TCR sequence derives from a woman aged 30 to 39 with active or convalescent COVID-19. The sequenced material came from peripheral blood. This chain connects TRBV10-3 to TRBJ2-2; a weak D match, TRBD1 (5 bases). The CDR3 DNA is TGTGCCATCAGTGGAGGCGCAGGGAAAGGCGGGGAGCTGTTTTTT. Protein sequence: CAISGGAGKGGELFF.